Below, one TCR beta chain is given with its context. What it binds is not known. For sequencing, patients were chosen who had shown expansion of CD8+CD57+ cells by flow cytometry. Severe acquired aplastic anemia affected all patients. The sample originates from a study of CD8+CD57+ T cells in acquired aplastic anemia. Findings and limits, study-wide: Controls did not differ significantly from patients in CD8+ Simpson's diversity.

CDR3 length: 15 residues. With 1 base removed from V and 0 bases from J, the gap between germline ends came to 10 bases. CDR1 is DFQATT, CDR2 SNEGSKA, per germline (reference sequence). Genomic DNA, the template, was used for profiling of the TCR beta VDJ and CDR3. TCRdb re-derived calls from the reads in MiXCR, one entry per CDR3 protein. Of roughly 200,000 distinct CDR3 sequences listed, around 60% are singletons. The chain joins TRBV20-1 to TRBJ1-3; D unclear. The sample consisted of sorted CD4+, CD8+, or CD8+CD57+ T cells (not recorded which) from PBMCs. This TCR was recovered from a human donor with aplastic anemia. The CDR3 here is CSARGELISGNTIYF. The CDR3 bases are TGCAGTGCTAGAGGGGAACTTATCTCTGGAAACACCATATATTTT.